These 18 T cell receptor beta chains came from one sample sequenced in a study of early T cells in non-severe SARS-CoV-2 infection. From the 5' RACE reads, TCRdb called clonotypes with MiXCR, one entry per CDR3 protein. The data show roughly 120,000 distinct CDR3 sequences, with roughly 12% seen just once and around 3.7% held by the top ten. Here the sequenced sample was whole blood, taken at baseline. Every receptor here comes from an adult who was a healthcare worker with PCR-confirmed SARS-CoV-2 infection or an uninfected control (not recorded which).

CDR3 nucleotide sequence: TGTGCCAGCAGCCCGACTAGCGGGAGTTATAGCTACGAGCAGTACTTC. Its protein is CASSPTSGSYSYEQYF. The chain employs TRBV3-1 and TRBJ2-7; TRBD2 agrees at 12 bases. The CDR3 has 16 amino acids. From germline, CDR1 is LGHDT and CDR2 YNNKEL (reference sequence). V was clipped by 4 bases and J by 3 bases; unmatched bases: 7.

The rearrangement joins TRBV12-3 or TRBV12-4 to TRBJ1-1; TRBD1 matches 12 bases. This CDR3 region has 19 residues. V gave up 4 bases and J gave up 1 base; unmatched junction bases: 13. This chain's CDR3 is CASSSTPGTGGGQNTEAFF. The CDR3, as DNA: TGTGCCAGCAGTTCTACCCCGGGGACAGGGGGCGGACAGAACACTGAAGCTTTCTTT.

The J gene is TRBJ1-1, the V gene TRBV29-1, with a possible D match to TRBD1 (5 bases). The CDR3 runs to 13 residues. Germline V gives CDR1 SQVTM, CDR2 ANQGSEA. V was cut by 0 bases and J by 11 bases, with 16 bases left in between. The CDR3 nucleotides read TGCAGCGTTGAAGATTGGGGCGGGACGTTGGCTTTCTTT. This gives the protein CSVEDWGGTLAFF. The whole variable domain, filled in from reference TRBV29-1 and TRBJ1-1, reads SAVISQKPSRDICQRGTSLTIQCQVDSQVTMMFWYRQQPGQSLTLIATANQGSEATYESGFVIDKFPISRPNLTFSTLTVSNMSPEDSSIYLCSVEDWGGTLAFFGQGTRLTVV.

V and J are TRBV28 and TRBJ2-7, with a tentative D call TRBD2 (5 bases). Germline V CDR1 and CDR2: MDHEN, SYDVKM. The CDR3 is 14 amino acids. Trimming pared 5 bases from V and 2 bases from J, leaving 13 bases between. The CDR3 is CASSPPTGTYEQYF. The DNA for the CDR3 is TGTGCCAGCAGTCCCCCAACGGGGACCTACGAGCAGTACTTC.

This clonotype was recorded a few times. The J gene is TRBJ2-1, the V gene TRBV7-9, with D perhaps assigned TRBD1 or TRBD2 (5 bases each). The V end was cut by 9 bases, the J end by 12 bases, with 15 bases between. CDR1 and CDR2 from the germline V gene are SEHNR and FQNEAQ (reference sequence). The CDR3 length is 11 residues. This CDR3 reads CASRGPSGQFF. DNA of the CDR3: TGTGCCAGTCGGGGCCCCAGCGGGCAGTTCTTC.

V gene TRBV7-3 combines with J gene TRBJ2-5; D is uncertain. CDR3 size: 13 residues. Between the trimmed V and J ends, which lost 4 bases and 2 bases, there was a span of 8 bases. Germline CDR1 and CDR2: SGHTA and FQGTGA. The CDR3 DNA follows: TGTGCCAGCAGCTCTTATACTCAAGAGACCCAGTACTTC. Amino acids: CASSSYTQETQYF.

In this sample, this clonotype turned up a few times. V is TRBV7-9 and J is TRBJ2-2, with unresolved D. CDR3 length: 12 residues. CDR1 and CDR2 (germline): SEHNR, FQNEAQ (reference sequence). Trimming removed 5 bases at V and 6 bases at J, with 7 bases between. For the CDR3, the DNA is TGTGCCAGCAGCCCGCGATCCGGGGAGCTGTTTTTT. This gives the protein CASSPRSGELFF.

This clonotype was seen more than once but under ten times. The chain recombines TRBV20-1 with TRBJ1-1; a weak D match, TRBD1 (5 bases). V lost 4 bases, J lost 4 bases, and 7 bases lay in between. Germline CDR1 is DFQATT and CDR2 is SNEGSKA (reference sequence). The CDR3 covers 11 residues. The CDR3 protein is CSAIRVTEAFF. CDR3 DNA: TGCAGTGCTATCAGGGTCACTGAAGCTTTCTTT.

In its sample, this clonotype was seen many times. The V and J genes are TRBV3-1 and TRBJ2-7; TRBD1 might be the D (6 bases). The CDR3 is 13 residues long. V lost 4 bases to trimming and J lost 9 bases, with 16 bases between them. Germline CDR1 and CDR2: LGHDT and YNNKEL (reference sequence). The CDR3 region has the DNA TGTGCCAGCAGCCCCCTGGGGGCTCGGGCGCAGTACTTC. It encodes CASSPLGARAQYF.

This clonotype was picked up many times. V is TRBV6-5 and J is TRBJ2-5, with 7 positions matching TRBD1. CDR1 MNHEY and CDR2 SVGAGI come from the germline V gene. V lost 5 bases, J lost 4 bases, and 7 bases stayed unmatched. This CDR3 has 14 amino acids. Here the CDR3 DNA reads TGTGCCAGCAGTCTGAACAGGGGAAGAGAGACCCAGTACTTC. Translation gives CASSLNRGRETQYF.

This clonotype was seen a handful of times. V gene TRBV2 combines with J gene TRBJ1-2; 8 nucleotides align to TRBD1. CDR3 size: 19 residues. From germline, CDR1 is SNHLY and CDR2 FYNNEI. The trim removed 5 bases at V and 4 bases at J, leaving 21 bases unmatched. The DNA of the CDR3 is TGTGCCAGCAGTAGTACGGGGGGATCTCGGACAGGGATTTTCTATGGCTACACCTTC. The encoded protein is CASSSTGGSRTGIFYGYTF.

This clonotype was counted only a few times. The gene calls are TRBV5-1 and TRBJ2-1; D is undetermined. Germline CDR1 is SGHRS and CDR2 is YFSETQ. The CDR3 has 16 amino acids. V was cut by 0 bases and J by 0 bases, with 10 bases left in between. The CDR3 coding sequence is TGCGCCAGCAGCTTGGAACCGGCAAACTCCTACAATGAGCAGTTCTTC. It translates to CASSLEPANSYNEQFF.

The chain combines TRBV12-3 or TRBV12-4 with TRBJ1-1; 7 bases match TRBD1. The ends lost 6 bases at V and 2 bases at J; junction bases unmatched: 6. The CDR3 is made up of 14 amino acids. The CDR3 nucleotides are TGTGCCAGCAGCATCAGGACAGGCAACACTGAAGCTTTCTTT. Translated, it gives CASSIRTGNTEAFF.

This clonotype has only a few counts. The chain uses TRBV4-1 and TRBJ1-2; 9 bases line up with TRBD1. This CDR3 region has 15 residues. CDR1 is MGHRA, CDR2 YSYEKL, per germline. The V gene end was trimmed by 1 base and the J gene end by 4 bases; junction bases not matched to a gene: 4. The CDR3 DNA is TGCGCCAGCAGCCAAGGGGACAGGGTATCCTATGGCTACACCTTC. Its translation: CASSQGDRVSYGYTF.

This chain connects TRBV9 to TRBJ1-5; D remains ambiguous. The CDR3 has 15 amino acids. The germline gives CDR1 SGDLS, CDR2 YYNGEE. V was shortened by 4 bases and J by 0 bases, with 11 bases between the two germline ends. The DNA of the CDR3 is TGTGCCAGCAGCAAGTTCGACGGTAGCAATCAGCCCCAGCATTTT. It specifies CASSKFDGSNQPQHF.

Worth noting for this clonotype: A much larger clone differs from this one at a single base, so this may be a read error. The chain couples TRBV20-1 to TRBJ1-1; D is uncertain. V lost 5 bases and J 3 bases, leaving 13 bases between the germline ends. The CDR3 has 13 residues. Germline CDR1 is DFQATT and CDR2 is SNEGSKA (reference sequence). Written as DNA, the CDR3 is TGCAGTGCTGGTGAATCGGCGGACACTGAAGCTTTCTTT. It codes for CSAGESADTEAFF.

This clonotype was observed a few times. V and J are TRBV29-1 and TRBJ1-1, with a possible D match to TRBD1 (6 bases). Germline V CDR1 and CDR2: SQVTM, ANQGSEA. The CDR3 runs 10 residues. V gave up 7 bases and J gave up 8 bases, with 11 bases separating them. The CDR3 is CSAVGTEAFF. CDR3 in DNA: TGCAGCGCCGTCGGGACAGAAGCTTTCTTT.

V gene TRBV6-1 combines with J gene TRBJ2-4; D gene unclear. CDR1 and CDR2 (germline): MNHNS, SASEGT. V was clipped by 2 bases and J by 5 bases, with 10 bases between them. The CDR3 consists of 14 residues. The CDR3, as DNA: TGTGCCAGCAGTGAATCGGGTTCCCAAAACATTCAGTACTTC. Its protein is CASSESGSQNIQYF.